This entry lists 20 T cell receptor beta chains sequenced from one sample in a study of cytomegalovirus exposure and HLA in healthy donors. 13 Jbeta primers and 60 Vbeta primers were used for the PCR. Assay used: immunoSEQ multiplex PCR; TCRdb lists only in-frame clones, some missing. There are over 80,000 clones in the sample; approximately 60% occur only once, and approximately 6.3% lies in the top ten. The specimen sequenced was PBMCs. These receptors were collected from a boy under 18 in good health and CMV-seropositive.

This rearrangement joins TRBV7-7 to TRBJ2-2; 7 bases are shared with TRBD1. The CDR3 spans 15 residues. The germline gives CDR1 SSHAT, CDR2 FNYEAQ (reference sequence). V lost 2 bases and J lost 4; bases outside the gene matches: 4. DNA for the CDR3: TGTGCCAGCAGCTTACGGTCAGGGGGCACCGGGGAGCTGTTTTTT. The encoded protein is CASSLRSGGTGELFF.

The genes are TRBV4-1 and TRBJ1-1, with 7 bases lining up with TRBD1. The CDR3 spans 13 residues. Germline values: CDR1 MGHRA, CDR2 YSYEKL. V shed 2 bases, J shed 3 bases, and the junction held 0 bases outside the gene matches. CDR3 sequence: CASSQQGDTEAFF. Written as DNA, the CDR3 is TGCGCCAGCAGCCAACAGGGGGACACTGAAGCTTTCTTT.

This clone was counted a few times. The CDR3 protein is CASSLGQGLEAFF. The CDR3 DNA reads as TGCGCCAGCAGCTTGGGTCAGGGATTAGAAGCTTTCTTT. The chain employs TRBV5-1 and TRBJ1-1; tentatively, D is TRBD1 (5 bases). Looked up from germline, CDR1 is SGHRS and CDR2 is YFSETQ. Trimming removed 0 bases at V and 8 bases at J, with 11 bases between. This CDR3 has 13 amino acids.

The rearrangement links TRBV6-6 to TRBJ2-3, with 9 nucleotides matching TRBD2. Germline CDR1 is MNHNY and CDR2 is SVGAGI (reference sequence). V lost 7 bases and J lost 2; bases outside the gene matches: 7. The CDR3 is 15 amino acids. The CDR3 DNA sequence: TGTGCCAGCACCAAGAGACTAGCGGTCACAGATACGCAGTATTTT. The encoded protein is CASTKRLAVTDTQYF.

This clone was seen a handful of times. The chain combines TRBV19 with TRBJ1-5, with 7 bases that match TRBD1. Germline lookup yields CDR1 LNHDA and CDR2 SQIVND (reference sequence). The CDR3 loop spans 15 amino acids. Germline trimming cut 5 bases from V and 2 bases from J; bases unmatched to any gene: 6. The CDR3 here is CASSPGTVGNQPQHF. The CDR3 bases are TGTGCCAGTAGTCCCGGGACAGTGGGCAATCAGCCCCAGCATTTT.

V is TRBV5-4 and J is TRBJ1-6; maybe TRBD1 (5 bases). Per the germline V gene, CDR1 is SGHNT and CDR2 is YYREEE (reference sequence). Deletions cut 4 bases from V and 9 bases from J, with 26 bases between. This CDR3 spans 18 amino acids. As DNA, the CDR3 is TGTGCCAGCAGCGCGGGGGTGGGGGGTCGCCCTCTAGGTTCACCCCTCCACTTT. It codes for CASSAGVGGRPLGSPLHF.

This clone came up a few times. One end of the junction does not line up with germline, which may come from a read error. The chain combines TRBV5-6 with TRBJ1-1; 8 bases align to TRBD1. Germline V gives CDR1 SGHDT, CDR2 YYEEEE. The CDR3 spans 16 residues. The DNA for the CDR3 is TGTGCCAGCAGTTTGGACAGGGAGCCCTTAAACGCTGAAGCTTTCTTT. Encoded protein: CASSLDREPLNAEAFF.

CDR3 loop: CASTRTPPPDTQYF. Here the CDR3 DNA reads TGTGCCAGCACGAGGACTCCACCCCCAGATACGCAGTATTTT. The chain couples TRBV27 to TRBJ2-3, with D perhaps TRBD2 (5 bases). The CDR3 sequence is 14 residues long. Germline V lookup: CDR1 MNHEY, CDR2 SMNVEV (reference sequence). The V end lost 7 bases, the J end lost 4 bases, and 15 bases lay between the germline ends.

The chain employs TRBV28 and TRBJ1-1; no clear D gene. This CDR3 spans 13 amino acids. The V gene's germline CDR1 is MDHEN and CDR2 SYDVKM. The germline V and J ends were trimmed by 7 bases and 4 bases, with 13 bases remaining between them. The CDR3 loop is CASILGSGTEAFF. The CDR3 DNA is TGTGCCAGCATCCTCGGTAGTGGCACTGAAGCTTTCTTT.

The V and J genes are TRBV4-2 and TRBJ1-2; D might be TRBD1 (5 bases). Trimming took off 1 base at V and 0 bases at J, with 15 bases between the two ends. Germline-derived CDR1 and CDR2 are LGHNA and YNFKEQ. This CDR3 has 17 amino acids. CDR3 nucleotides: TGTGCCAGCAGCCAAGTTGGTGGGGCAGATCCTAACTATGGCTACACCTTC. Protein sequence: CASSQVGGADPNYGYTF.

The genes are TRBV6-1 and TRBJ1-5; D is perhaps TRBD1 (5 bases). In germline, CDR1 is MNHNS, CDR2 SASEGT. Trimming stripped 5 bases from V and 3 bases from J, with 8 bases between. The CDR3 spans 13 residues. CDR3 sequence (DNA): TGTGCCAGCAGTCAGGGCGACAATCAGCCCCAGCATTTT. Amino acid sequence: CASSQGDNQPQHF.

The rearrangement links TRBV14 to TRBJ2-3; 10 positions agree with TRBD2. CDR1 SGHDN and CDR2 FVKESK come from the germline V gene. V shed 3 bases and J 0 bases; nucleotides not matched to a gene: 3. The CDR3 length is 16 residues. In DNA form, the CDR3 reads TGTGCCAGCAGCCAGGGACTAGCGAGAAGCACAGATACGCAGTATTTT. Encoded protein: CASSQGLARSTDTQYF.

The V gene is TRBV27, the J gene TRBJ1-1, with D perhaps TRBD1 (5 bases). CDR1 is MNHEY and CDR2 is SMNVEV in the germline V gene (reference sequence). This CDR3 is 16 amino acids long. V lost 7 bases and J lost 1, with 19 bases in between. The CDR3 DNA reads as TGTGCCAGCAAGATAACCGCGGGGGTTTCGAACACTGAAGCTTTCTTT. Translating it yields CASKITAGVSNTEAFF.

The chain employs TRBV25-1 and TRBJ1-2; D is uncertain. The CDR3 has 15 amino acids. Germline V gives CDR1 MGHDK, CDR2 SYGVNS. With 1 base removed from V and 8 bases from J, the gap between germline ends came to 17 bases. The CDR3 bases are TGTGCCAGCAGTGAATTTGAAGAGGGCGTACGGGGCTACACCTTC. The encoded protein is CASSEFEEGVRGYTF.

This clone has more than one count but fewer than ten. In DNA, the CDR3 is TGTGCCAGCAGCTTAGTAGGAGCAGATACGCAGTATTTT. It encodes CASSLVGADTQYF. This chain joins TRBV7-2 and TRBJ2-3; unclear D gene. Germline V CDR1 and CDR2: SGHTA, FQGNSA. The V gene lost 1 base and the J gene lost 4 bases, with 6 bases spanning the gap. The CDR3 sequence is 13 residues long.

The J gene is TRBJ2-3, the V gene TRBV5-6, with D tentatively TRBD2 (6 bases). The germline V gene encodes CDR1 SGHDT and CDR2 YYEEEE. The length of the CDR3 is 18 residues. The V gene lost 4 bases and the J gene lost 0 bases, with 21 bases spanning the gap. CDR3 in DNA: TGTGCCAGCAGCCGGCCAGACGGGACTGACATTAGCACAGATACGCAGTATTTT. Encoded protein: CASSRPDGTDISTDTQYF.

This clone was picked up one time. This chain connects TRBV21-1 to TRBJ1-5; the DNA was not compared with TRBD1, the D call given in the table. TRBV21-1 counts as a pseudogene. This CDR3 has 13 residues. The CDR3 DNA reads TGTGCCAGCTCGTATGAGGCCCAGGGGACCCAGCATTTT. It translates to CASSYEAQGTQHF.

The CDR3 DNA follows: TGTGCCAGCAATTTACTAGCGGGTCAAGAGACCCAGTACTTC. It is translated as CASNLLAGQETQYF. The genes are TRBV6-1 and TRBJ2-5; TRBD2 matches 9 bases. Germline values: CDR1 MNHNS, CDR2 SASEGT. V lost 7 bases to trimming and J lost 2 bases; unmatched junction nucleotides: 5. The CDR3 runs 14 residues.

The rearrangement links TRBV28 to TRBJ1-3; D possibly corresponds to TRBD1 (6 bases). The CDR3 sequence is 16 residues long. Germline-derived CDR1 and CDR2 are MDHEN and SYDVKM. V lost 1 base and J lost 6, with 16 bases in between. The CDR3 loop reads CASSLSAGQNVNTIYF. The CDR3 region has the DNA TGTGCCAGCAGTTTATCTGCTGGACAGAATGTAAACACCATATATTTT.

The rearrangement uses TRBV15 and TRBJ1-3; D is unresolved. CDR3 length: 14 amino acids. The germline V gene encodes CDR1 LNHNV and CDR2 YYDKDF (reference sequence). Trimming took off 5 bases at V and 4 bases at J, with 12 bases between the two ends. The DNA of the CDR3 is TGTGCCACCAGCGGAACTAGGTCGGGAAACACCATATATTTT. Translating gives CATSGTRSGNTIYF.